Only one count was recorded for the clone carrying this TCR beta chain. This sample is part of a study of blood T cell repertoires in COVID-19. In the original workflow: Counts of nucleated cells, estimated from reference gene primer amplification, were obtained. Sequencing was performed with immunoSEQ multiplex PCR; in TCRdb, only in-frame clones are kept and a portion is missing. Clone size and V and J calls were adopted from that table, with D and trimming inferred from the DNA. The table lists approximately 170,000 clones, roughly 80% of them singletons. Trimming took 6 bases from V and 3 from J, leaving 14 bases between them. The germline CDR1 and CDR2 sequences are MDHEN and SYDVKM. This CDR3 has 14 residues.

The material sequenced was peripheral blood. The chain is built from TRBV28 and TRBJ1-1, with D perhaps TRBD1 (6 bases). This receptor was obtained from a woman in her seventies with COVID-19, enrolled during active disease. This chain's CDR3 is CASSPGQQYTEAFF. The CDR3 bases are TGTGCCAGCAGCCCGGGACAACAATACACTGAAGCTTTCTTT.